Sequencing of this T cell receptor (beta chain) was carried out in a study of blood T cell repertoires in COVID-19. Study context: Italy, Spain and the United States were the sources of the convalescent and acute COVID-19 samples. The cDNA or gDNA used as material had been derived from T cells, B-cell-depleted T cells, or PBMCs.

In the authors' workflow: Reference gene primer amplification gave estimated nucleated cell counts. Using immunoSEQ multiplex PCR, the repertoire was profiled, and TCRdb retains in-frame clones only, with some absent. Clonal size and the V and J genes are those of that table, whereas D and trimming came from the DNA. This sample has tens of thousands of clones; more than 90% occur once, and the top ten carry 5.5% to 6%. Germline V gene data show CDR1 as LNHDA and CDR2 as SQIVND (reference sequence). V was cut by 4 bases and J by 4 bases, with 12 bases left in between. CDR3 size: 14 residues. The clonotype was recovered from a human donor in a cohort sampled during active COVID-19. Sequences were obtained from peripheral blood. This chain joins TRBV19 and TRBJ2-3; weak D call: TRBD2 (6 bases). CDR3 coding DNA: TGTGCCAGTAGTAGGGGGGAAGGGGCAGATACGCAGTATTTT. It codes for CASSRGEGADTQYF.